The 5 T cell receptor beta chains given below trace back to one sample, sequenced in a study of Ad26.COV2.S vaccination and SARS-CoV-2 variants. Some clones are missing from TCRdb's copy, which holds only in-frame ones; the method was immunoSEQ multiplex PCR. This sample has some 480,000 clones, with 87% found just once. Documented treatment: about 20 received Ad26.COV2.S at low or high dose, single or two shots; a few received placebo; per-sample allocation not given. Day 63 after the first injection of vaccine or placebo was the sampling time. The sequencing used peripheral blood, collected in a trial of Ad26.COV2.S vaccine versus placebo. Receptors were obtained from a person between 18 and 65 years old who received the Ad26.COV2.S COVID-19 vaccine or a placebo.

This chain links TRBV29-1 with TRBJ1-2, with 9 bases lining up with TRBD1. CDR3 size: 15 residues. The trim removed 5 bases at V and 8 bases at J, leaving 15 bases unmatched. Per germline, CDR1 SQVTM and CDR2 ANQGSEA. CDR3 DNA: TGCAGCGTTCTAGGCGGGACAGGGCCCCAAGGGGGCTACACCTTC. It codes for CSVLGGTGPQGGYTF.

This rearrangement joins TRBV10-3 to TRBJ2-7; 7 bases map to TRBD2. Germline-derived CDR1 and CDR2 are ENHRY and SYGVKD. This CDR3 region has 12 residues. J lost 1 base, V lost 10 bases, and 4 bases had no gene match. CDR3 coding DNA: TGTGCCACCCGGACTAGTTCCTACGAGCAGTACTTC. It specifies CATRTSSYEQYF.

In nucleotides, the CDR3 is TGTGCCACCCGGGCTGATTTGAGCTCCTACAATGAGCAGTTCTTC. As protein: CATRADLSSYNEQFF. The chain uses TRBV7-2 and TRBJ2-1; D remains unclear. This CDR3 spans 15 amino acids. CDR1 and CDR2 from the germline V gene are SGHTA and FQGNSA. V was shortened by 10 bases and J by 0 bases, with 16 bases between the two germline ends. The entire variable domain, with the rest obtained from reference TRBV7-2 and TRBJ2-1, is as follows: GAGVSQSPSNKVTEKGKDVELRCDPISGHTALYWYRQSLGQGLEFLIYFQGNSAPDKSGLPSDRFSAERTGGSVSTLTIQRTQQEDSAVYLCATRADLSSYNEQFFGPGTRLTVL.

This clone was counted between two and nine times. The rearrangement joins TRBV4-1 to TRBJ1-5; D unresolved. V was trimmed by 1 base and J by 3 bases, leaving 13 bases between them. CDR1 and CDR2 (germline): MGHRA, YSYEKL. This CDR3 has 16 amino acids. Here the CDR3 DNA reads TGCGCCAGCAGCCAAGTCCCGGGTCCCCACAATCAGCCCCAGCATTTT. This translates into CASSQVPGPHNQPQHF.

Worth noting for this clone: Within the sample, other DNA sequences also encode this same CDR3. J is TRBJ2-7 and V is TRBV28; TRBD1 agrees at 8 bases. CDR3 length equals 13 residues. With V trimmed by 5 bases and J by 3 bases, 3 bases remained unmatched. Germline assignment: CDR1 MDHEN and CDR2 SYDVKM. This CDR3 is CASSPGQGYEQYF. The CDR3 DNA is TGTGCCAGCAGTCCCGGACAGGGCTACGAGCAGTACTTC. Full variable domain (missing parts from reference TRBV28 and TRBJ2-7): DVKVTQSSRYLVKRTGEKVFLECVQDMDHENMFWYRQDPGLGLRLIYFSYDVKMKEKGDIPEGYSVSREKKERFSLILESASTNQTSMYLCASSPGQGYEQYFGPGTRLTVT.